This TCR beta chain was found in a study of shared clonotypes between healthy human individuals. Overall study results and limits: Naive subsets generally had larger estimated richness than memory subsets. Shared across a handful of donors were about 4.6% of the naive CD4 clonotypes. The small donor group covered limited genetic and exposure diversity.

As processed by the authors: Because ImmunoSEQ provided only junction sequences with no quality scores, the filtering differed. Using immunoSEQ multiplex PCR, the repertoire was profiled, and TCRdb retains in-frame clones only, with some absent. The V and J calls and clone size come from that table; D and trimming were worked out from the DNA. In the table there are roughly 770,000 clones, 90% to 98% of which are singletons. Naivety among CD8 cells was defined by CD45RO negativity and positive CCR7 selection, thereby excluding terminally differentiated effector memory CD45RA+ cells. To note about this clone: The antigen remains unidentified.

V shed 6 bases and J 0 bases; nucleotides not matched to a gene: 8. The CDR3 is 16 amino acids. Germline CDR1 reads MNHEY; CDR2 reads SMNVEV (reference sequence). The source material was naive CD8+ T cells sorted from blood. The sequence was collected from a man between 25 and 39 years old in good health. This sequence joins TRBV27 and TRBJ1-3; 7 bases are a match to TRBD1. The CDR3 DNA reads TGTGCCAGCAGCCCTACAGGGGATCTCTCTGGAAACACCATATATTTT. Its protein product is CASSPTGDLSGNTIYF.